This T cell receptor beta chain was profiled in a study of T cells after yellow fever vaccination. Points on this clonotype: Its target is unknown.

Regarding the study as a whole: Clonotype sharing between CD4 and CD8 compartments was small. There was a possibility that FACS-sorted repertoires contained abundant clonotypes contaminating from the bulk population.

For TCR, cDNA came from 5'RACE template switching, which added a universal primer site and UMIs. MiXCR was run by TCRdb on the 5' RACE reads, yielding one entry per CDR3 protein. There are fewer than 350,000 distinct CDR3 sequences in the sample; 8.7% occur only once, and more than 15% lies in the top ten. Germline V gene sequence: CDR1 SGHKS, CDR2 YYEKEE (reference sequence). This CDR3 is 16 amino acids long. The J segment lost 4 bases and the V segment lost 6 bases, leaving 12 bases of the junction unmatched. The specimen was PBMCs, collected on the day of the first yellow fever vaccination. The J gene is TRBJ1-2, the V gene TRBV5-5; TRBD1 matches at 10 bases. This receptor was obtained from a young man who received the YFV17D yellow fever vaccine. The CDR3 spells CASTLTQTGGSYGYTF. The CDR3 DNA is TGTGCCAGCACCCTGACCCAGACAGGGGGCAGCTATGGCTACACCTTC.